A selection of T cell receptor beta chains follows, all from one sample in a study of T cell responses to AZD1222 COVID-19 vaccine. Repertoires were generated with immunoSEQ multiplex PCR, while TCRdb's copy carries only in-frame clones and drops some. The sample holds roughly 150,000 clones; approximately 90% are singletons and the top ten take roughly 3.5%. This specimen consisted of peripheral blood, obtained on day 0 of MenACWY control vaccination. The receptors come from an adult in good health. The CDR3 runs from the conserved cysteine through the conserved F or W. A D gene is named only where the DNA matches it firmly. Clone size is not always given. Where it is, it says once, few, many or a class for expanded clones.

TRBV28	TRBD1	once	TRBJ2-5	CASSLFGQGSETQYF	TGTGCCAGCAGTTTATTCGGACAGGGGTCAGAGACCCAGTACTTC
TRBV2	-	-	TRBJ1-5	CASSVAGAHNQPQHF	TGTGCCAGCAGTGTAGCAGGGGCCCACAATCAGCCCCAGCATTTT
TRBV6-2/TRBV6-3	-	-	TRBJ2-3	CASSYGGLSTDTQYF	TGTGCCAGCAGTTACGGTGGTCTAAGCACAGATACGCAGTATTTT
TRBV3-1/TRBV3-2	-	-	TRBJ2-2	CASSPRGNTGELFF	TGTGCCAGCAGCCCCCGGGGGAACACCGGGGAGCTGTTTTTT
TRBV6-2/TRBV6-3	-	few	TRBJ2-7	CASSYFTYEQYF	TGTGCCAGCAGTTACTTCACCTACGAGCAGTACTTC
TRBV24-1	TRBD2	-	TRBJ2-1	CATRTGAGGGYNEQFF	TGTGCCACCAGGACCGGTGCGGGGGGAGGATACAATGAGCAGTTCTTC
TRBV27	TRBD2	once	TRBJ2-7	CASSLGLAGGYSSYEQYF	TGTGCCAGCAGTTTGGGCCTAGCGGGCGGCTACAGCTCCTACGAGCAGTACTTC
TRBV7-9	TRBD2	-	TRBJ2-3	CASSYGTSGGTDTQYF	TGTGCCAGCAGCTATGGGACTAGCGGAGGCACAGATACGCAGTATTTT
TRBV19	-	-	TRBJ2-7	CASSVRGADEQYF	TGTGCCAGTAGCGTACGGGGGGCCGACGAGCAGTACTTC
TRBV4-3	TRBD2	-	TRBJ2-1	CASSQGLAGGRQFF	TGCGCCAGCAGCCAGGGACTAGCGGGGGGCCGTCAGTTCTTC